A single sample gave rise to the 8 T cell receptor beta chains below, sequenced in a study of shared clonotypes between healthy human individuals. Clones were sequenced by immunoSEQ multiplex PCR, and TCRdb holds only the in-frame ones, with some missing. The sample has under 130,000 clones, 67% seen once. Specimen: memory CD8+ T cells sorted from blood. Stated subset: CD45RO+ cells pooled with CCR7-negative TemRA cells. These receptor sequences come from a woman in her twenties or thirties in good health.

The J gene is TRBJ2-1, the V gene TRBV28; tentatively, D is TRBD2 (5 bases). The germline gives CDR1 MDHEN, CDR2 SYDVKM. Between the trimmed V and J ends, which lost 5 bases and 1 base, there was a span of 9 bases. This CDR3 spans 14 amino acids. This chain's CDR3 is CASSDEGSYNEQFF. The CDR3 coding sequence is TGTGCCAGCAGTGATGAGGGTTCCTACAATGAGCAGTTCTTC.

This clone was seen a single time. The chain combines TRBV14 with TRBJ2-5; D gene ambiguous. V lost 7 bases and J lost 0, with 9 bases in between. CDR3 length equals 13 residues. Germline CDR1 SGHDN, CDR2 FVKESK. DNA for the CDR3: TGTGCCAGCACACGTGGGGACCAAGAGACCCAGTACTTC. Translation: CASTRGDQETQYF.

This chain uses TRBV7-9 with TRBJ2-7, with 12 bases lining up with TRBD2. CDR1 SEHNR and CDR2 FQNEAQ come from the germline V gene (reference sequence). The CDR3 covers 14 residues. Losses at the gene ends were 5 bases for V and 6 bases for J; bases not matched to a gene: 5. CDR3 amino acids: CASSPLAGGGEQYF. The DNA of the CDR3 is TGTGCCAGCAGCCCCCTAGCGGGAGGGGGCGAGCAGTACTTC. The variable domain in full, completed from reference TRBV7-9 and TRBJ2-7, reads DTGVSQNPRHKITKRGQNVTFRCDPISEHNRLYWYRQTLGQGPEFLTYFQNEAQLEKSRLLSDRFSAERPKGSFSTLEIQRTEQGDSAMYLCASSPLAGGGEQYFGPGTRLTVT.

This chain links TRBV13 with TRBJ1-1; possibly TRBD1 for D (5 bases). This CDR3 contains 15 residues. Germline lookup yields CDR1 PRHDT and CDR2 FYEKMQ (reference sequence). The V and J ends lost 0 bases and 0 bases respectively, with 8 bases between them. DNA of the CDR3: TGTGCCAGCAGCTTAGGGGGGACGATGAACACTGAAGCTTTCTTT. Protein: CASSLGGTMNTEAFF.

The chain employs TRBV27 and TRBJ2-6; D gene unclear. The V gene's germline CDR1 is MNHEY and CDR2 SMNVEV (reference sequence). This CDR3 comprises 15 residues. The ends were cut back, 6 bases at V and 1 base at J, with 10 bases in the middle. CDR3 region: CASSTIGSGANVLTF. The CDR3 bases are TGTGCCAGCAGCACGATAGGATCTGGGGCCAACGTCCTGACTTTC.

The rearrangement uses TRBV2 and TRBJ2-7; D possibly corresponds to TRBD2 (5 bases). The CDR3 contains 14 residues. Germline loops: CDR1 SNHLY, CDR2 FYNNEI. With 3 bases removed from V and 6 bases from J, the gap between germline ends came to 15 bases. CDR3 residues: CASSESRSGSEQYF. The CDR3, as DNA: TGTGCCAGCAGTGAGTCTCGCAGCGGCTCCGAGCAGTACTTC.

In its sample, this clone was seen a few times. The chain couples TRBV14 to TRBJ1-1, with D unclear. The CDR3 length is 12 residues. Per germline, CDR1 SGHDN and CDR2 FVKESK. Trimming took off 8 bases at V and 1 base at J, with 8 bases between the two ends. CDR3 sequence (DNA): TGTGCCAGCCAGACATGGAACACTGAAGCTTTCTTT. Translated, it gives CASQTWNTEAFF. The full variable domain, rest sourced from reference TRBV14 and TRBJ1-1, is EAGVTQFPSHSVIEKGQTVTLRCDPISGHDNLYWYRRVMGKEIKFLLHFVKESKQDESGMPNNRFLAERTGGTYSTLKVQPAELEDSGVYFCASQTWNTEAFFGQGTRLTVV.

The gene calls are TRBV9 and TRBJ2-3; 10 bases match TRBD2. The CDR3 extends over 17 amino acids. J was trimmed by 4 bases and V by 2 bases; bases with no gene match: 10. Germline CDR1 is SGDLS and CDR2 is YYNGEE. The CDR3 bases are TGTGCCAGCAGCGTTGGACCGGGACTAGCGTCCTCAGATACGCAGTATTTT. Amino acid sequence: CASSVGPGLASSDTQYF.